Below are 19 T cell receptor beta chains sequenced from a single sample in a study of T-cell reconstitution after alpha-beta-depleted transplantation in children. The library targeted TCRbeta and was prepared with unique molecular identifiers. TCRdb reanalysed the PCR reads using MiXCR and keeps one entry per CDR3 protein. The profile shows approximately 230,000 distinct CDR3 sequences, approximately 24% of them singletons. The material was PBMCs, mostly from graft donor cells, obtained 360 days after TCRalphabeta/CD19-depleted stem cell transplant. These receptors all come from a female patient between 2 and 15 years old who had a stem cell transplant for congenital amegakaryocytic thrombocytopenia, so the T cells may come from the graft donor.

This clonotype turned up a few times. This sequence joins TRBV10-3 and TRBJ1-6; D call uncertain. CDR1 ENHRY and CDR2 SYGVKD come from the germline V gene. The CDR3 spans 12 residues. The V gene lost 7 bases and the J gene lost 9 bases, with 10 bases spanning the gap. DNA for the CDR3: TGTGCCATCAATTTTCTGTCTTCACCCCTCCACTTT. Amino acid sequence: CAINFLSSPLHF.

The J gene is TRBJ2-1, the V gene TRBV4-1, with 10 bases that match TRBD1. The CDR3 loop spans 15 amino acids. The junction had 7 bases not matched to a gene; V was cut back by 2 bases and J by 9 bases. CDR1 MGHRA and CDR2 YSYEKL come from the germline V gene. The CDR3 DNA is TGCGCCAGCAGCCAAATAACCGGGACAGGGGTTGAGCAGTTCTTC. It codes for CASSQITGTGVEQFF.

This clonotype was observed a handful of times. The rearrangement joins TRBV28 to TRBJ2-3; possibly TRBD1 for D (5 bases). The germline V gene encodes CDR1 MDHEN and CDR2 SYDVKM. Between the trimmed V and J ends, which lost 4 bases and 4 bases, there was a span of 9 bases. CDR3 length: 13 residues. For the CDR3, the DNA is TGTGCCAGCAGTTCGTCCAGGGCAGATACGCAGTATTTT. It is translated as CASSSSRADTQYF.

This clonotype turned up a few times. V usage is TRBV12-3 or TRBV12-4 and J usage is TRBJ1-6; 9 positions match TRBD1. V trimming: 5 bases; J trimming: 8 bases; junction bases outside the gene matches: 13. The CDR3 spans 17 residues. The CDR3 region is CASSHPLGQGGHSPLHF. In nucleotides, the CDR3 is TGTGCCAGCAGTCATCCCTTGGGACAGGGTGGACATTCACCCCTCCACTTT.

There are a few counts of this clonotype. The J gene is TRBJ2-7, the V gene TRBV2, with 10 bases aligning to TRBD2. Trimming at V came to 11 bases and at J to 1 base, leaving 5 bases not matched to a gene. This CDR3 spans 13 amino acids. Germline CDR1 and CDR2: SNHLY and FYNNEI. CDR3 region: CACRTSGSYEQYF. The CDR3 DNA follows: TGTGCCTGTAGGACTAGCGGATCCTACGAGCAGTACTTC.

This clonotype was seen a handful of times. The V gene is TRBV20-1, the J gene TRBJ1-6; no clear D gene. From germline, CDR1 is DFQATT and CDR2 SNEGSKA (reference sequence). V was pared by 5 bases and J by 7 bases, with 12 bases between. This CDR3 spans 13 amino acids. CDR3 sequence: CSASRASNSPLHF. In DNA, the CDR3 is TGCAGTGCTTCGAGAGCTTCGAATTCACCCCTCCACTTT.

The CDR3 nucleotides read TGTGCCAGCAGTTACCGTCCCGGTTTGTCGGGAGATACGCAGTATTTT. As protein: CASSYRPGLSGDTQYF. The rearrangement joins TRBV6-2 or TRBV6-3 to TRBJ2-3; D uncertain. The length of the CDR3 is 16 residues. Trimming took 2 bases from V and 5 from J, leaving 17 bases between them. Looked up from germline, CDR1 is MNHEY and CDR2 is SVGEGT.

This clonotype was counted a single time. The chain links TRBV20-1 to TRBJ2-6, with D perhaps TRBD1 or TRBD2 (5 bases each). V dropped 5 bases and J dropped 2 bases, with 16 bases sitting between them. The CDR3 totals 16 residues. CDR1 and CDR2 from the germline V gene are DFQATT and SNEGSKA (reference sequence). CDR3 protein: CSADQTEGTGANVLTF. CDR3 in DNA: TGCAGTGCTGACCAGACTGAGGGGACTGGGGCCAACGTCCTGACTTTC.

The table lists this clonotype with a few counts. This chain uses TRBV5-8 with TRBJ1-5; tentative D call: TRBD1 (6 bases). The CDR3 loop spans 15 amino acids. Deletions cut 4 bases from V and 1 base from J, with 12 bases between. CDR1 and CDR2 from the germline V gene are SGHTS and YDEGEE. CDR3: CASSVQGRSNQPQHF. In nucleotides, the CDR3 is TGTGCCAGCAGCGTACAGGGTAGGAGCAATCAGCCCCAGCATTTT.

The chain employs TRBV12-3 or TRBV12-4 and TRBJ2-3; D gene unclear. The CDR3 is made up of 14 amino acids. V gave up 3 bases and J gave up 1 base, with 8 bases separating them. DNA of the CDR3: TGTGCCAGCAGTTTGCTCGCTCGCACAGATACGCAGTATTTT. Translation gives CASSLLARTDTQYF.

The DNA of the CDR3 is TGTGCCAGCAGCGGGGGACATGCCTCCTACGAGCAGTACTTC. Translating it yields CASSGGHASYEQYF. The chain couples TRBV21-1 to TRBJ2-7; TRBD1 is the table's D call and was not checked against the DNA. TRBV21-1 is a listed pseudogene. CDR3 length: 14 amino acids.

This clonotype has a count of ten or more. The J gene is TRBJ2-1, the V gene TRBV7-3; D is possibly TRBD1 (5 bases). The CDR3 length is 13 residues. V was cut by 4 bases and J by 6 bases, with 10 bases left in between. From germline, CDR1 is SGHTA and CDR2 FQGTGA. CDR3 protein: CASSSQGFNEQFF. In DNA, the CDR3 is TGTGCCAGCAGCTCCCAGGGATTCAATGAGCAGTTCTTC.

In this sample, this clonotype turned up a few times. The chain carries TRBV29-1 and TRBJ1-1; TRBD1 might be the D (5 bases). Germline CDR1 and CDR2: SQVTM and ANQGSEA. This CDR3 region has 13 residues. With 3 bases removed from V and 4 bases from J, the gap between germline ends came to 12 bases. Here the CDR3 reads CSVEDIRGTEAFF. CDR3 DNA sequence: TGCAGCGTTGAGGACATTCGAGGCACTGAAGCTTTCTTT.

This clonotype was recorded a few times. This rearrangement joins TRBV6-2 or TRBV6-3 to TRBJ1-4, with TRBD1 matching 9 bases. Per the germline V gene, CDR1 is MNHEY and CDR2 is SVGEGT. This CDR3 spans 13 amino acids. The V gene end was trimmed by 5 bases and the J gene end by 8 bases; junction bases not matched to a gene: 3. In nucleotides, the CDR3 is TGTGCCAGCAGTCGCGGGACAGGGGAAAAACTGTTTTTT. Translating it yields CASSRGTGEKLFF.

The chain recombines TRBV12-3 or TRBV12-4 with TRBJ2-3; D gene uncertain. Trimming pared 6 bases from V and 3 bases from J, leaving 19 bases between. The CDR3 extends over 16 amino acids. CDR3 nucleotides: TGTGCCAGCAGCCTCAGTTGGCCCCTGGGGACAGATACGCAGTATTTT. It is translated as CASSLSWPLGTDTQYF.

The rearrangement joins TRBV2 to TRBJ1-3, with D possibly matching TRBD1 (5 bases). The CDR3 covers 15 residues. Germline CDR1 and CDR2: SNHLY and FYNNEI. V gave up 5 bases and J gave up 3 bases, with 14 bases separating them. The DNA of the CDR3 is TGTGCCAGCAGTCGGTCGGGGGAAAATGGAAACACCATATATTTT. Translated: CASSRSGENGNTIYF.

The chain couples TRBV20-1 to TRBJ1-6; D not resolved. Germline V gene lookup returns CDR1 DFQATT and CDR2 SNEGSKA (reference sequence). V shed 4 bases and J shed 6 bases, with 10 bases lying between them. The CDR3 is made up of 13 amino acids. For the CDR3, the DNA is TGCAGTGCTACAGAACAGCTTAATTCACCCCTCCACTTT. This sequence encodes CSATEQLNSPLHF.

This sequence joins TRBV30 and TRBJ2-1; 11 bases match TRBD2. The CDR3 covers 15 residues. The trim removed 0 bases at V and 9 bases at J, leaving 7 bases unmatched. The germline V gene has CDR1 GTSNPN and CDR2 SVGIG (reference sequence). The CDR3 protein is CAWSVLPSGRTEQFF. The CDR3 coding sequence is TGTGCCTGGAGTGTACTCCCTAGCGGGAGGACTGAGCAGTTCTTC. Looking up the rest from reference TRBV30 and TRBJ2-1 gives the full variable domain: SQTIHQWPATLVQPVGSPLSLECTVEGTSNPNLYWYRQAAGRGLQLLFYSVGIGQISSEVPQNLSASRPQDRQFILSSKKLLLSDSGFYLCAWSVLPSGRTEQFFGPGTRLTVL.

The V and J genes are TRBV7-9 and TRBJ2-1; the D gene is possibly TRBD2 (5 bases). In germline, CDR1 is SEHNR, CDR2 FQNEAQ (reference sequence). V lost 1 base, J lost 12 bases, and 13 bases lay in between. The CDR3 extends over 13 amino acids. The CDR3 loop is CASSLGKLDRQFF. DNA of the CDR3: TGTGCCAGCAGCTTAGGGAAACTAGATCGGCAGTTCTTC.